One sample yielded the 6 T cell receptor beta chains listed below, sequenced in a study of blood T cell repertoires in COVID-19. Using immunoSEQ multiplex PCR, the repertoire was profiled, and TCRdb retains in-frame clones only, with some absent. This repertoire shows roughly 7,500 clones, about 80% found once; its top ten account for approximately 31%. Sequenced material: peripheral blood. These receptors were taken from a human donor in a cohort sampled during active COVID-19.

This sequence joins TRBV6-5 and TRBJ2-5; D is possibly TRBD1 (6 bases). Trimming pared 2 bases from V and 1 base from J, leaving 11 bases between. This CDR3 comprises 15 residues. Germline V gene data show CDR1 as MNHEY and CDR2 as SVGAGI. Written as DNA, the CDR3 is TGTGCCAGCAGTTACCGCAGGGACACCCAAGAGACCCAGTACTTC. Translated, it gives CASSYRRDTQETQYF.

This chain joins TRBV5-1 and TRBJ1-1; no firm D call. This CDR3 has 13 residues. With 0 bases removed from V and 3 bases from J, the gap between germline ends came to 6 bases. Germline CDR1 reads SGHRS; CDR2 reads YFSETQ. Here the CDR3 reads CASSLGLDTEAFF. The CDR3 DNA reads as TGCGCCAGCAGCTTGGGGCTGGACACTGAAGCTTTCTTT.

The gene calls are TRBV5-6 and TRBJ1-6; 8 nucleotides match TRBD1. V trimming: 0 bases; J trimming: 9 bases; junction bases outside the gene matches: 8. Looked up from germline, CDR1 is SGHDT and CDR2 is YYEEEE. The CDR3 sequence is 16 residues long. CDR3 amino acids: CASSLAGRQGISPLHF. The CDR3 DNA sequence: TGTGCCAGCAGCTTGGCTGGGAGACAGGGGATTTCACCCCTCCACTTT.

This clone was seen more than once but under ten times. The chain uses TRBV4-3 and TRBJ2-7; perhaps TRBD2 as D (6 bases). Trimming removed 6 bases from V and 0 bases from J, with 15 bases in between. Per germline, CDR1 LGHNA and CDR2 YSLEER. The CDR3 has 15 amino acids. The CDR3 nucleotides read TGCGCCAGCAGTGCTGGACGGGGGAGCTCCTACGAGCAGTACTTC. As protein: CASSAGRGSSYEQYF.

This clone has only a few counts. The chain combines TRBV29-1 with TRBJ2-7; 7 bases map to TRBD2. The CDR3 sequence is 14 residues long. Trimming at V came to 6 bases and at J to 3 bases, leaving 11 bases not matched to a gene. Germline V gene data show CDR1 as SQVTM and CDR2 as ANQGSEA. Here the CDR3 DNA reads TGCAGCGTCCCTTCCGGGACTAACCTCTACGAGCAGTACGTC. Translating it yields CSVPSGTNLYEQYV.

The V and J genes are TRBV2 and TRBJ2-7, with 7 bases matching TRBD1. This CDR3 contains 14 residues. The germline CDR1 and CDR2 sequences are SNHLY and FYNNEI. V lost 7 bases, J lost 0 bases, and 6 bases stayed unmatched. Here the CDR3 reads CASKGQGDSYEQYF. In nucleotides, the CDR3 is TGTGCCAGCAAGGGGCAGGGGGACTCCTACGAGCAGTACTTC.